Below are 29 T cell receptor beta chains sequenced from a single sample in a study of cytomegalovirus exposure and HLA in healthy donors (dated by TCRdb to 2015 to 2018). Libraries were made using the immunoSEQ multiplex PCR assay. For the multiplex PCR, a mixture combining 60 forward primers for TCR Vbeta segments and 13 reverse primers for TCR Jbeta segments was used. The table was pulled from immuneACCESS by TCRdb, which kept in-frame rearrangements only. Such tables lose some clones; where checked, under half of the loss comes from unresolved V genes, and the rest has no known cause. The sample table records 140,000 to 150,000 clones; 76% of these occur just once. The top ten hold less than 2% of the sample. Sequenced material: PBMCs. Receptors originate from a man aged 35-49 years in good health and CMV-seronegative.

The V and J genes are TRBV15 and TRBJ1-2; the match to TRBD1 covers 7 bases. This CDR3 has 15 amino acids. V lost 0 bases and J lost 4; bases outside the gene matches: 5. CDR1 and CDR2 (germline): LNHNV, YYDKDF (reference sequence). This CDR3 reads CATSRDPEGAYGYTF. The CDR3 nucleotides are TGTGCCACCAGCAGAGATCCCGAGGGGGCCTATGGCTACACCTTC.

This clone has only a few counts. V usage is TRBV10-3 and J usage is TRBJ2-2; TRBD1 matches at 7 bases. In germline, CDR1 is ENHRY, CDR2 SYGVKD. V trimming: 2 bases; J trimming: 3 bases; junction bases outside the gene matches: 6. This CDR3 is 16 amino acids long. The CDR3, as DNA: TGTGCCATCAGTGAGACCGGGACAGAGGACACCGGGGAGCTGTTTTTT. This encodes CAISETGTEDTGELFF.

The J gene is TRBJ2-3, the V gene TRBV7-2; TRBD2 matches at 14 bases. CDR1 is SGHTA, CDR2 FQGNSA, per germline. V trimming: 4 bases; J trimming: 6 bases; junction bases outside the gene matches: 3. This CDR3 spans 15 amino acids. The CDR3 DNA reads as TGTGCCAGCAGCTCACGGACTAGCGGGAGGGATACGCAGTATTTT. This codes for CASSSRTSGRDTQYF.

The count of this clone is one. The chain uses TRBV7-6 and TRBJ2-3; 11 positions agree with TRBD2. CDR3 size: 15 residues. The V gene's germline CDR1 is SGHVS and CDR2 FNYEAQ. The V gene end was trimmed by 6 bases and the J gene end by 3 bases; junction bases not matched to a gene: 5. The CDR3 loop reads CASRVSGGATDTQYF. The CDR3 DNA reads TGTGCCAGCAGGGTTAGCGGGGGGGCAACAGATACGCAGTATTTT.

The V call is TRBV10-1, the J call TRBJ2-7; TRBD1 matches 8 bases. The CDR3 loop spans 14 amino acids. Trimming took 6 bases from V and 7 from J; bases not matched to a gene: 11. The germline V gene has CDR1 WNHNN and CDR2 SYGVQD (reference sequence). The CDR3 reads CASSVTGDLGEQYF. CDR3 bases: TGCGCCAGCAGCGTGACAGGGGACCTAGGAGAGCAGTACTTC.

The chain is built from TRBV7-3 and TRBJ2-7, with 8 bases that match TRBD1. The CDR3 extends over 12 amino acids. The V and J ends lost 4 bases and 13 bases, in that order; junction bases with no gene match: 9. Per the germline V gene, CDR1 is SGHTA and CDR2 is FQGTGA. CDR3 nucleotides: TGTGCCAGCAGCTCCCAAGGACAGGGCGTTTACTTC. Translating it yields CASSSQGQGVYF.

V is TRBV10-1 and J is TRBJ2-6; the match to TRBD1 covers 11 bases. The length of the CDR3 is 18 residues. CDR1 WNHNN and CDR2 SYGVQD come from the germline V gene (reference sequence). The trim removed 2 bases at V and 1 base at J, leaving 4 bases unmatched. The CDR3: CASSEGGTGGSGANVLTF. Here the CDR3 DNA reads TGCGCCAGCAGTGAGGGGGGGACAGGGGGTTCTGGGGCCAACGTCCTGACTTTC.

V gene TRBV21-1 combines with J gene TRBJ2-7; the table calls TRBD2, which could not be checked here. TRBV21-1 is shown as a pseudogene. This CDR3 is built from 19 residues. As DNA, the CDR3 is TGTGCCAGCAGCAAAGGGGTCGGGGAGCGGGGCATAACCTCCTACGAGCAGTACTTC. Translation gives CASSKGVGERGITSYEQYF.

The chain is built from TRBV5-1 and TRBJ2-5, with 10 bases aligning to TRBD1. Germline V gene sequence: CDR1 SGHRS, CDR2 YFSETQ. The V segment lost 4 bases and the J segment 4 bases; nucleotides outside the gene matches: 7. CDR3 length: 15 residues. CDR3 residues: CASSGGQGRGETQYF. The CDR3 DNA is TGCGCCAGCAGCGGGGGACAGGGGAGAGGAGAGACCCAGTACTTC.

This chain joins TRBV13 and TRBJ2-1, with 10 positions matching TRBD2. Germline V gives CDR1 PRHDT, CDR2 FYEKMQ (reference sequence). This CDR3 is built from 15 residues. J gave up 7 bases and V 5 bases, and 8 bases lay outside the gene matches. DNA for the CDR3: TGTGCCAGCAGCGCTCCGGGACTAGCGATAAATGAGCAGTTCTTC. Encoded protein: CASSAPGLAINEQFF.

As DNA, the CDR3 is TGTGCCAGCAGTCCCGGGACAGGGTACACCGGGGAGCTGTTTTTT. It codes for CASSPGTGYTGELFF. The chain has TRBV5-6 and TRBJ2-2; the match to TRBD1 covers 9 bases. Germline loops: CDR1 SGHDT, CDR2 YYEEEE. The V segment lost 5 bases and the J segment 3 bases; nucleotides outside the gene matches: 5. The CDR3 runs to 15 residues.

This sequence joins TRBV6-6 and TRBJ2-5; 9 nucleotides line up with TRBD1. Germline loops: CDR1 MNHNY, CDR2 SVGAGI (reference sequence). V shed 5 bases, J shed 3 bases, and the junction held 4 bases outside the gene matches. The CDR3 consists of 14 residues. CDR3 sequence reads: CASSPRTGEETQYF. The CDR3 DNA sequence: TGTGCCAGCAGTCCCCGGACAGGGGAAGAGACCCAGTACTTC.

The V call is TRBV7-8, the J call TRBJ1-2, with D unclear. Per the germline V gene, CDR1 is SGHVS and CDR2 is FQNEAQ. This CDR3 is built from 15 residues. The ends were cut back, 1 base at V and 1 base at J, with 10 bases in the middle. CDR3 region: CASSLDSGVNYGYTF. CDR3 sequence (DNA): TGTGCCAGCAGCTTAGATTCGGGTGTTAACTATGGCTACACCTTC.

J is TRBJ2-7 and V is TRBV11-2; TRBD1 matches at 7 bases. The CDR3 is made up of 14 amino acids. V was clipped by 3 bases and J by 7 bases; unmatched bases: 9. Germline CDR1 SGHAT, CDR2 FQNNGV. CDR3 coding DNA: TGTGCCAGCAGCTTTGGCGGAAGGGGGCAAGAGCAGTACTTC. It codes for CASSFGGRGQEQYF.

This rearrangement joins TRBV7-9 to TRBJ1-4; D uncertain. This CDR3 has 17 amino acids. V was clipped by 2 bases and J by 6 bases, with 19 bases between them. Germline lookup yields CDR1 SEHNR and CDR2 FQNEAQ (reference sequence). DNA of the CDR3: TGTGCCAGCAGCTTAAACCGGATGTACGGAGGTGATGAAAAACTGTTTTTT. Translation: CASSLNRMYGGDEKLFF.

CDR3: CASSRLAGGPGDTQYF. In DNA, the CDR3 is TGTGCCAGCAGCCGACTAGCGGGGGGGCCTGGAGATACGCAGTATTTT. J is TRBJ2-3 and V is TRBV7-2, with 14 nucleotides matching TRBD2. The CDR3 runs to 16 residues. Germline CDR1 SGHTA, CDR2 FQGNSA. The V and J ends lost 5 bases and 5 bases, in that order; junction bases with no gene match: 6.

The V gene is TRBV5-1, the J gene TRBJ2-6, with D unresolved. Germline CDR1 reads SGHRS; CDR2 reads YFSETQ. The CDR3 spans 17 residues. Trimming took off 0 bases at V and 0 bases at J, with 10 bases between the two ends. CDR3 region: CASSLEITGSGANVLTF. In DNA form, the CDR3 reads TGCGCCAGCAGCTTGGAAATTACCGGCTCTGGGGCCAACGTCCTGACTTTC. Drawing the rest from reference TRBV5-1 and TRBJ2-6, the complete variable domain is KAGVTQTPRYLIKTRGQQVTLSCSPISGHRSVSWYQQTPGQGLQFLFEYFSETQRNKGNFPGRFSGRQFSNSRSEMNVSTLELGDSALYLCASSLEITGSGANVLTFGAGSRLTVL.

This chain uses TRBV11-2 with TRBJ1-5; D possibly corresponds to TRBD1 (6 bases). The CDR3 contains 17 residues. Trimming shortened V by 6 bases and J by 2 bases, and 20 bases separated the two germline ends. CDR1 and CDR2 (germline): SGHAT, FQNNGV. CDR3 residues: CASSSKGLTGRNQPQHF. CDR3 sequence (DNA): TGTGCCAGCAGTTCAAAGGGGCTGACAGGCCGCAATCAGCCCCAGCATTTT.

The rearrangement links TRBV5-1 to TRBJ2-5, with a tentative D call TRBD2 (9 bases). Germline V gene sequence: CDR1 SGHRS, CDR2 YFSETQ. This CDR3 region has 17 residues. V lost 5 bases, J lost 3 bases, and 23 bases lay in between. The CDR3 protein is CASRGLAGTGGKETQYF. Here the CDR3 DNA reads TGCGCCAGCAGAGGTCTAGCGGGAACAGGGGGAAAAGAGACCCAGTACTTC.

V and J are TRBV5-5 and TRBJ2-3; a possible D gene is TRBD2 (5 bases). The V and J ends lost 0 bases and 5 bases respectively, with 10 bases between them. CDR3 size: 14 residues. Germline V gives CDR1 SGHKS, CDR2 YYEKEE (reference sequence). The CDR3 DNA sequence: TGTGCCAGCAGCTTGGCCATGAGCGGAGATACGCAGTATTTT. Its protein is CASSLAMSGDTQYF.

The rearrangement links TRBV30 to TRBJ2-7; D remains unclear. CDR3 size: 12 residues. V lost 3 bases to trimming and J lost 3 bases, with 9 bases between them. Germline assignment: CDR1 GTSNPN and CDR2 SVGIG (reference sequence). CDR3 protein: CAWSRGDYEQYF. CDR3 DNA: TGTGCCTGGAGCCGAGGTGACTACGAGCAGTACTTC.

CDR3 amino acids: CASSGDRRYGYTF. Here the CDR3 DNA reads TGTGCCAGCAGCGGCGACAGACGCTATGGCTACACCTTC. The chain has TRBV5-6 and TRBJ1-2; weak D call: TRBD1 (5 bases). Germline CDR1 reads SGHDT; CDR2 reads YYEEEE. V gave up 4 bases and J gave up 4 bases, with 11 bases separating them. This CDR3 contains 13 residues.

The V gene is TRBV11-2, the J gene TRBJ2-7, with a possible D match to TRBD2 (6 bases). Germline V gene lookup returns CDR1 SGHAT and CDR2 FQNNGV. The ends were cut back, 6 bases at V and 2 bases at J, with 11 bases in the middle. The CDR3 extends over 13 amino acids. This chain's CDR3 is CASSELATYEQYF. The CDR3 DNA reads as TGTGCCAGCAGTGAGCTAGCGACCTACGAGCAGTACTTC. Combining the CDR3 with reference TRBV11-2 and TRBJ2-7 gives the whole variable domain EAGVAQSPRYKIIEKRQSVAFWCNPISGHATLYWYQQILGQGPKLLIQFQNNGVVDDSQLPKDRFSAERLKGVDSTLKIQPAKLEDSAVYLCASSELATYEQYFGPGTRLTVT.

This chain connects TRBV18 to TRBJ1-1; 7 nucleotides align to TRBD1. The CDR3 contains 12 residues. Germline V CDR1 and CDR2: KGHSH, LQKENI. V shed 3 bases and J 7 bases; nucleotides not matched to a gene: 2. CDR3 DNA sequence: TGTGCCAGCTCACCCCGACAGGGTGAAGCTTTCTTT. Protein product: CASSPRQGEAFF.

The J gene is TRBJ2-1, the V gene TRBV5-1, with 8 bases matching TRBD2. Germline lookup yields CDR1 SGHRS and CDR2 YFSETQ. This CDR3 is 16 amino acids long. V gave up 0 bases and J gave up 11 bases; unmatched junction bases: 13. The CDR3 DNA is TGCGCCAGCAGCTTGGTTACGGCTAGCGGGCCTTCTAAGCAGTTCTTC. This codes for CASSLVTASGPSKQFF.

This clone was counted once. The J gene is TRBJ1-5, the V gene TRBV27; maybe TRBD1 (6 bases). Germline CDR1 is MNHEY and CDR2 is SMNVEV (reference sequence). The CDR3 covers 17 residues. Trimming took 6 bases from V and 3 from J, leaving 21 bases between them. CDR3 protein: CASSPKASGAANQPQHF. For the CDR3, the DNA is TGTGCCAGCAGCCCCAAAGCCTCAGGGGCTGCCAATCAGCCCCAGCATTTT.

The chain employs TRBV5-1 and TRBJ2-3; D is undetermined. Trimming took 1 base from V and 4 from J, leaving 10 bases between them. The CDR3 is made up of 14 amino acids. Germline assignment: CDR1 SGHRS and CDR2 YFSETQ. CDR3 sequence reads: CASSLRSLADTQYF. The CDR3 nucleotides read TGCGCCAGCAGCTTGCGTAGTCTGGCAGATACGCAGTATTTT. Full variable domain (outside the CDR3, taken from reference TRBV5-1 and TRBJ2-3): KAGVTQTPRYLIKTRGQQVTLSCSPISGHRSVSWYQQTPGQGLQFLFEYFSETQRNKGNFPGRFSGRQFSNSRSEMNVSTLELGDSALYLCASSLRSLADTQYFGPGTRLTVL.

This rearrangement joins TRBV19 to TRBJ2-6; D is ambiguous. The ends were cut back, 4 bases at V and 0 bases at J, with 10 bases in the middle. This CDR3 spans 16 amino acids. CDR1 and CDR2 (germline): LNHDA, SQIVND (reference sequence). The CDR3 region is CASSTDTRSGANVLTF. CDR3 sequence (DNA): TGTGCCAGTAGTACCGACACTCGCTCTGGGGCCAACGTCCTGACTTTC.

The gene calls are TRBV30 and TRBJ2-1; 7 bases match TRBD1. The CDR3 contains 11 residues. V trimming: 2 bases; J trimming: 10 bases; junction bases outside the gene matches: 2. The germline gives CDR1 GTSNPN, CDR2 SVGIG (reference sequence). CDR3 sequence (DNA): TGTGCCTGGAGTCCAGGGGGAGAGCAGTTCTTC. Translated, it gives CAWSPGGEQFF.